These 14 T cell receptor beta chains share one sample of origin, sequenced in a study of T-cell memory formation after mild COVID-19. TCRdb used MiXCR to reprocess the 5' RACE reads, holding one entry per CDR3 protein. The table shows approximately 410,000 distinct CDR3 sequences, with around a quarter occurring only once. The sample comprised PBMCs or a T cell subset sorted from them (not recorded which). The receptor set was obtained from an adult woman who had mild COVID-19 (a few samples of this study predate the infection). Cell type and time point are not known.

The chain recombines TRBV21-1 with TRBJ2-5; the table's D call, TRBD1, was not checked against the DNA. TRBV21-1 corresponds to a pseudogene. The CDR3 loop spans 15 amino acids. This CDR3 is CASSKGRAGEETQYF. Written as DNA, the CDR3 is TGTGCCAGCAGCAAAGGTCGCGCAGGGGAAGAGACCCAGTACTTC.

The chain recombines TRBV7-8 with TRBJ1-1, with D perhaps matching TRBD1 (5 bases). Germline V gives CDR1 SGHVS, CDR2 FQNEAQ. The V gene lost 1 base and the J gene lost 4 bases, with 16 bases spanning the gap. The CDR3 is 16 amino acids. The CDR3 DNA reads TGTGCCAGCAGCTTAGATTTGGGCAGGGACTCCACTGAAGCTTTCTTT. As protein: CASSLDLGRDSTEAFF.

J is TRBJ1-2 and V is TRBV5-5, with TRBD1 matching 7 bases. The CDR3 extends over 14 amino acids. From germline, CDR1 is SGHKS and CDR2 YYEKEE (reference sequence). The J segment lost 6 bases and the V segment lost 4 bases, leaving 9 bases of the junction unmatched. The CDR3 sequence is CASSKQGGRDGYTF. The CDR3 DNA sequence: TGTGCCAGCAGCAAGCAAGGGGGCAGAGATGGCTACACCTTC.

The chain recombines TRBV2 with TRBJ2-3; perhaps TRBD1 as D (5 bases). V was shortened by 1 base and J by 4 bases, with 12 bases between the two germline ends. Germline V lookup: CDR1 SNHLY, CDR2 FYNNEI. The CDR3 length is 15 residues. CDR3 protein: CASSEGRTRADTQYF. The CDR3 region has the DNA TGTGCCAGCAGTGAAGGGCGAACCAGGGCAGATACGCAGTATTTT.

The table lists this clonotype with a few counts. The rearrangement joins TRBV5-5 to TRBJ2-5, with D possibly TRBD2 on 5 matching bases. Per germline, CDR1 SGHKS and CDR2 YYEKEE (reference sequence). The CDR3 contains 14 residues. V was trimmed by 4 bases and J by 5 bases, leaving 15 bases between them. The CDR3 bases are TGTGCCAGCAGCCGGACTTCGGGGTTGGAGACCCAGTACTTC. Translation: CASSRTSGLETQYF.

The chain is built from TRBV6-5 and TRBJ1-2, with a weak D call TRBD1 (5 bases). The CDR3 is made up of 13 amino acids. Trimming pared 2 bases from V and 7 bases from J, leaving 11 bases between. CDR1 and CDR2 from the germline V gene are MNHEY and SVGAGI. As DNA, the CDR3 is TGTGCCAGCAGTTACGGGCAGGGAGGTGGCTACACCTTC. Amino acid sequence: CASSYGQGGGYTF.

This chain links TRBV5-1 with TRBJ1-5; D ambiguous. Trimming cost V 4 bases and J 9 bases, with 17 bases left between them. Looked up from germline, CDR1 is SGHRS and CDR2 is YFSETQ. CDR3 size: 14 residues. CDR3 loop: CASSLDTDRWPQHF. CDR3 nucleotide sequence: TGCGCCAGCAGCCTCGACACGGACCGTTGGCCCCAGCATTTT.

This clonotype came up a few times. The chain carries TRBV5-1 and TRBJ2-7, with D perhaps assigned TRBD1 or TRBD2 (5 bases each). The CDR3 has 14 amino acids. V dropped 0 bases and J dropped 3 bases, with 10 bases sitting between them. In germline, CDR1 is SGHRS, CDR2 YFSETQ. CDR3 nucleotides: TGCGCCAGCAGCTTGGATGGTGGGGGCTACGAGCAGTACTTC. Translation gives CASSLDGGGYEQYF.

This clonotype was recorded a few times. Here the CDR3 DNA reads TGTGCCAGCAGCGTATACTCGGGAACAGGTCAAGAGACCCAGTACTTC. Amino acids: CASSVYSGTGQETQYF. The chain links TRBV9 to TRBJ2-5, with D tentatively TRBD1 or TRBD2 (5 bases each). Germline V CDR1 and CDR2: SGDLS, YYNGEE. The CDR3 consists of 16 residues. The V end was cut by 1 base, the J end by 2 bases, with 15 bases between.

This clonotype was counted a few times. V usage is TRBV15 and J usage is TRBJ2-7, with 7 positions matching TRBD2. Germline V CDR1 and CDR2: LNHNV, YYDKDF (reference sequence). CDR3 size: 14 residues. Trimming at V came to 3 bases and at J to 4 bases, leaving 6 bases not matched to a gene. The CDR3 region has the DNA TGTGCCACCAGCAGCAACATCGGGGGGTACGAGCAGTACTTC. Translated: CATSSNIGGYEQYF. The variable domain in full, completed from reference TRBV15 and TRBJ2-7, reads DAMVIQNPRYQVTQFGKPVTLSCSQTLNHNVMYWYQQKSSQAPKLLFHYYDKDFNNEADTPDNFQSRRPNTSFCFLDIRSPGLGDTAMYLCATSSNIGGYEQYFGPGTRLTVT.

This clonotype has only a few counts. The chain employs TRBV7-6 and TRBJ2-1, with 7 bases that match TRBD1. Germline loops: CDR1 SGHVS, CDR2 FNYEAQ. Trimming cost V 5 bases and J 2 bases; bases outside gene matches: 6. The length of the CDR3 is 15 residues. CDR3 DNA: TGTGCCAGCAGCCGAGCCGGGACAGCCTACAATGAGCAGTTCTTC. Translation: CASSRAGTAYNEQFF.

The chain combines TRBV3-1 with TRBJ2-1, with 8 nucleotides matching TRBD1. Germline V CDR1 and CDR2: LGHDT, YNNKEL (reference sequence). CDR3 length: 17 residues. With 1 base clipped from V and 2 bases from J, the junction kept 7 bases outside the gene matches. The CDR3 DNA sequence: TGTGCCAGCAGCCAAGGGAGCGGACAGGGACCCTACAATGAGCAGTTCTTC. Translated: CASSQGSGQGPYNEQFF.

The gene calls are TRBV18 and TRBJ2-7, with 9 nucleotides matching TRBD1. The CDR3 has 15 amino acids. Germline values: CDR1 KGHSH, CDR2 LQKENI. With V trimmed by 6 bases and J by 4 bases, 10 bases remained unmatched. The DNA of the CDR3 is TGTGCCAGCTCCTCTCTACAGGGGGCGCGATACGAGCAGTACTTC. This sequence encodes CASSSLQGARYEQYF.

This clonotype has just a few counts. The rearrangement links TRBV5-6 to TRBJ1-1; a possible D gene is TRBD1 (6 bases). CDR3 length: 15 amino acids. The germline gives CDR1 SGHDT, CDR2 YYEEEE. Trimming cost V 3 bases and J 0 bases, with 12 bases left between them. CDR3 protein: CASSSDRIMNTEAFF. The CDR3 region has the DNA TGTGCCAGCAGCTCGGACAGAATTATGAACACTGAAGCTTTCTTT.